This record looks at one T cell receptor (beta chain) sequence and its context. The antigen it binds to is not known. Base-call qualities are not available, and no considerably larger clone is one nucleotide away. This entry comes from a study of T cell responses to AZD1222 COVID-19 vaccine (dated by TCRdb to the early 2020s). Background on the whole study: TCR sequencing covered about 230 trial participants: 200 to 210 given two doses of AZD1222 and approximately 25 given two doses of MenACWY control vaccine. Enrollment into the trials was organized by age into subgroups of 18-55, 56-69 and 70-plus years, and those subgroups contained approximately 150, 30 and 60 TCR-sequenced participants, respectively. The study at large found these results: After two AZD1222 doses, spike-specific TCR breadth and depth were significantly higher than at day 0 and than in MenACWY recipients. The whole spike protein was spanned by vaccine-associated CD4 TCRs, and dominant responses were seen in regions 160-218 and 743-854. In the small 56-69-year group, the increase in depth fell short of significance, most likely because of low power. Participants were mostly white British and included more females than males, and it was suggested by the authors that clonal diversity may have been underestimated. Only five to seven AZD1222 recipients were SARS-CoV-2 seropositive at baseline, limiting conclusions about previously exposed vaccinees. Because no day 14 peak-response samples were available, the repertoires could be characterized only after the peak T cell response. Reportedly, close to half of the unique spike-specific TCRs recognized epitopes lying outside the regions that are mutated in the B.1.351 and B.1.1.7 variants.

Interpreted using the paper, the time point label stands for: sample from adult after SARS-CoV-2 infection, after symptom onset. A couple of convalescent COVID-19 patients, sampled after symptom onset from adults with prior SARS-CoV-2 infection, were also TCR-sequenced for comparison. The CDR3 regions of human TCRbeta chains were analyzed by immunosequencing. The paper's processing steps were these. Repertoire TCRs were matched against a reference library of SARS-CoV-2-specific TCRs generated with the MIRA antigen-specificity platform. Breadth was defined as the fraction of unique TCRs that were SARS-CoV-2-associated. Depth was defined as the fraction of total T cells that were SARS-CoV-2-associated. Using the MIRA data, each spike-specific TCR was mapped to the spike region that the TCR reacts to and placed in a CD4 or CD8 class. Log10-transformed breadth and depth values were compared by one-way ANOVA with Sidak's multiple comparisons tests. TCRdb's version of the immuneACCESS table is confined to in-frame rearrangements and falls short of the full clone set. An unresolved V gene accounts for under half of the shortfall where checked; the remainder is of unknown origin. That table supplies the V and J calls and clone size; D and trimming were determined from the DNA. A total of 150,000 or so clones appear in this sample, around 85% of them only once. The top ten hold more than 6.5% of the sample.

Taken from the germline V gene (reference sequence), the CDR1 and CDR2 loops are SGHKS and YYEKEE. The CDR3 contains 13 residues, cysteine and phenylalanine counted. Only the CDR3 portion is preserved as DNA: 39 bases, with reading frame beginning at the first base. V is clipped by 3 bases and J by 6 bases, and the sequence between their germline boundaries is 10 bases long. Sequenced material: peripheral blood, taken after recovery from COVID-19. The TCR was taken from an adult who had recovered from COVID-19. Recombination joined TRBV5-5 with TRBJ1-5; the D gene is perhaps TRBD1, on 6 matching bases. This receptor carries the CDR3 CASSSTGIQPQHF. The nucleotides read TGTGCCAGCAGCTCAACAGGGATTCAGCCCCAGCATTTT.